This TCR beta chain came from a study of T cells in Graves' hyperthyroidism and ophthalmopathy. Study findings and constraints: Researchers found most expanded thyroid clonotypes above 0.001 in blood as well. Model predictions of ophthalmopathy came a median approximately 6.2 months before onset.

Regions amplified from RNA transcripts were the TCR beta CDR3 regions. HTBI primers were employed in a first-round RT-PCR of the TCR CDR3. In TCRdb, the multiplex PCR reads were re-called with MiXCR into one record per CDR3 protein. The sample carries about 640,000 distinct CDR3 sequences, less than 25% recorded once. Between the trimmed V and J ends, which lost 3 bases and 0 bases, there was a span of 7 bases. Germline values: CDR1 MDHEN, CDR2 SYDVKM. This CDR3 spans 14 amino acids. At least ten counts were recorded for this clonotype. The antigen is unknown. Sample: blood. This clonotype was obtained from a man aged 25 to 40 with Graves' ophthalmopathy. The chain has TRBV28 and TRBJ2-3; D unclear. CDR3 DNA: TGTGCCAGCAGTTTTGACGACAGCACAGATACGCAGTATTTT. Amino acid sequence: CASSFDDSTDTQYF.